This T cell receptor (beta chain) came from a study of shared clonotypes between healthy human individuals (dated by TCRdb to 2019 to 2021). For the study in its entirety: Two women and a few men aged 18 to 49 years were included in the cohort. Per donor, leukapheresis produced somewhere between about 0.9 and 9.5 billion PBMCs. To increase sequencing depth and limit assay-specific biases, TCR repertoire library preparation and sequencing were carried out by different laboratories using diverse techniques. To estimate repertoire size and how much clonotypes are shared between individuals, the study performed deep sequencing of blood TCR repertoires from roughly five healthy adults.

The CDR3 sequence holds 17 residues, the cysteine and phenylalanine included. Kept here is only the CDR3 DNA, which spans 51 bases and is read in frame from base 1. CDR1 and CDR2, per the germline V gene (reference sequence), are LNHNV and YYDKDF. The V end gives up 0 bases and the J end 4 bases, leaving 8 bases in the junction not matched to a gene. Findings and caveats that apply to the study as a whole: Sampling was limited to blood, and TCR repertoires in tissue likely differ from TCR repertoires in blood. Pairwise subsampling indicated that sequencing depth was expected to affect the degree of clonotype sharing among donors. Because the study included a small number of donors, the genetic and exposure-history diversity represented was limited.

The donors were healthy, HIV-negative adults who had no recently reported acute infections or vaccinations. Every donor was a Caucasian adult residing in Nashville, Tennessee, USA. For unsorted samples, tens of millions of PBMCs were counted and genomic DNA was extracted with the QIAamp DNA Blood Mini kit. Blood was collected by leukapheresis, and PBMCs were isolated by Ficoll-Histopaque density gradient centrifugation and then cryopreserved in liquid nitrogen vapor phase. Using the deep immunoSEQ assay, multiplex PCR amplified TCR CDR3 regions from genomic DNA. For each cell subset, the extracted genomic DNA was distributed evenly across all wells of several immunoSEQ 96-well plates, and each plate served as one replicate. Each replicate PCR for unsorted PBMC received about 0.3 ug genomic DNA, equal to 30,000 or so T cell genomes. Genomic DNA from unsorted PBMC was sequenced over ten immunoSEQ deep assay plates. Purified libraries were quantified with a Qubit 3.0 fluorometer, sized on a Bioanalyzer 2100, and re-quantified with the KAPA Library Quantification kit. Each immunoSEQ 96-well plate was sequenced on its own single-read 150-cycle Illumina NextSeq 550 flow cell. The authors processed their data as follows. Because only junctional sequences without quality scores were contained in the immunoSEQ output, filtering matching that applied to full-length reads could not be performed. To assign V/J genes and CDR3, sequences were annotated using PyIR, a Python wrapper for IgBLAST v1.9, with IMGT germline references. Reads were removed for weak V/J assignments (E-value above 1e-6), missing CDR3, stop codons, out-of-frame junctions, or ambiguous translated residues. A V3J clonotype was defined by an identical inferred V gene, J gene, and CDR3 amino acid sequence. Percentage overlap between repertoires was computed as shared unique clonotypes divided by the size of the smaller repertoire. Repertoire richness was assessed with RTK rarefaction, the Chao1 estimator, and Recon v2.1 estimates of unobserved clonotypes. What TCRdb holds here is the immuneACCESS table cut down to in-frame rearrangements. Part of the clones is not present; checked against another copy, under half of the missing clones reflect an unresolved V gene, and the others are unexplained. V and J calls plus clone size are reproduced from that table; the DNA served to infer D and trimming. This sample lists some 490,000 clones; approximately 82% were detected once. The top ten clones comprise around 11% of the sample.

With regard to this clone: Its antigen specificity is not known. Base qualities were left out, and no much larger clone turns up one base away.

The sample was PBMCs. The sequence was obtained from a woman in her thirties or forties in good health. Some clones in this sample may be carry-over from other donors' samples. Here the chain combines TRBV15 and TRBJ2-3; 9 junctional bases match TRBD1. This receptor carries the CDR3 CATSRDGGTGLADTQYF. The sequenced DNA is TGTGCCACCAGCAGAGATGGAGGGACAGGGCTTGCAGATACGCAGTATTTT. The CDR3, completed at both ends by the reference TRBV15 and TRBJ2-3 genes, gives the full variable domain DAMVIQNPRYQVTQFGKPVTLSCSQTLNHNVMYWYQQKSSQAPKLLFHYYDKDFNNEADTPDNFQSRRPNTSFCFLDIRSPGLGDTAMYLCATSRDGGTGLADTQYFGPGTRLTVL.